These 10 T cell receptor beta chains were all obtained from the same sample, sequenced in a study of blood T cell repertoires in COVID-19. The method was immunoSEQ multiplex PCR; TCRdb's version includes in-frame clones alone and lacks a portion of them. The sample has roughly 120,000 clones; 84% are singletons. The sample comprised peripheral blood. Receptors were obtained from a woman older than 75 with active or convalescent COVID-19.

This chain uses TRBV10-3 with TRBJ2-3; maybe TRBD2 (6 bases). This CDR3 region has 15 residues. Germline CDR1 is ENHRY and CDR2 is SYGVKD. The germline V and J ends were trimmed by 4 bases and 2 bases, with 13 bases remaining between them. The CDR3 sequence: CAISAERGTTDTQYF. Here the CDR3 DNA reads TGTGCCATCAGTGCGGAACGGGGGACCACAGATACGCAGTATTTT.

The chain uses TRBV12-5 and TRBJ2-1, with TRBD2 matching 12 bases. CDR3 length: 17 amino acids. The V segment lost 6 bases and the J segment 6 bases; nucleotides outside the gene matches: 12. Germline V lookup: CDR1 LGHNT, CDR2 FRNRAP. The CDR3 region has the DNA TGTGCTAGTGGGGATCGAGGACTAGCGGGGCCTTTCAATGAGCAGTTCTTC. Translating it yields CASGDRGLAGPFNEQFF.

The CDR3 sequence: CASSSDRDTEAFF. CDR3 DNA sequence: TGCGCCAGCAGCTCCGACAGGGACACTGAAGCTTTCTTT. The chain links TRBV5-1 to TRBJ1-1, with 7 positions matching TRBD1. The length of the CDR3 is 13 residues. Per germline, CDR1 SGHRS and CDR2 YFSETQ. The J segment lost 3 bases and the V segment lost 3 bases, leaving 2 bases of the junction unmatched.

In its sample, this clone was seen a few times. The V gene is TRBV5-4, the J gene TRBJ2-7; the match to TRBD2 covers 7 bases. The CDR3 is 16 residues long. V was pared by 3 bases and J by 2 bases, with 11 bases of the junction left unmatched. Germline V gene lookup returns CDR1 SGHNT and CDR2 YYREEE (reference sequence). The CDR3 bases are TGTGCCAGCAGCTGGGGGGGTTGGAGGGCCCCCTACGAGCAGTACTTC. It translates to CASSWGGWRAPYEQYF.

The genes are TRBV6-2 or TRBV6-3 and TRBJ1-1; D may be TRBD1 (6 bases). V shed 5 bases and J shed 1 base, with 14 bases lying between them. The CDR3 sequence is 15 residues long. CDR1 and CDR2 (germline): MNHEY, SVGEGT. CDR3 sequence (DNA): TGTGCCAGCAGTGACGCACAGGGTCGGAACACTGAAGCTTTCTTT. Translating it yields CASSDAQGRNTEAFF.

The J gene is TRBJ1-5, the V gene TRBV3-1 (or the pseudogene TRBV3-2); tentatively, D is TRBD1 (5 bases). Deletions cut 3 bases from V and 7 bases from J, with 10 bases between. Germline assignment: CDR1 LGHDT and CDR2 YNNKEL (reference sequence). The CDR3 consists of 13 residues. Here the CDR3 reads CASSQGREQPQHF. CDR3 DNA: TGTGCCAGCAGCCAGGGCAGGGAACAGCCCCAGCATTTT.

This chain joins TRBV10-3 and TRBJ2-7; 10 nucleotides align to TRBD1. The trim removed 5 bases at V and 5 bases at J, leaving 3 bases unmatched. Germline loops: CDR1 ENHRY, CDR2 SYGVKD. The length of the CDR3 is 13 residues. In nucleotides, the CDR3 is TGTGCCATCAGTACCGGGACAGGGGACGAGCAGTACTTC. Encoded protein: CAISTGTGDEQYF.

CDR3 sequence: CSVPDRGTNYGYTF. As DNA, the CDR3 is TGCAGCGTTCCTGACAGGGGAACTAACTATGGCTACACCTTC. V gene TRBV29-1 combines with J gene TRBJ1-2, with 8 bases fitting TRBD1. With 5 bases clipped from V and 0 bases from J, the junction kept 5 bases outside the gene matches. The CDR3 extends over 14 amino acids. The germline CDR1 and CDR2 sequences are SQVTM and ANQGSEA.

The chain carries TRBV21-1 and TRBJ2-5; the D call of TRBD1 is as the table states it, not checked on the DNA. TRBV21-1 is marked as a pseudogene. The CDR3 runs 16 residues. The CDR3 is CASSKAGQSYQETQYF. The CDR3, as DNA: TGTGCCAGCAGCAAAGCGGGACAGTCGTACCAAGAGACCCAGTACTTC.

The rearrangement uses TRBV7-3 and TRBJ2-2; no clear D. Trimming stripped 5 bases from V and 4 bases from J, with 5 bases between. CDR1 and CDR2 (germline): SGHTA, FQGTGA. The CDR3 is 12 amino acids. For the CDR3, the DNA is TGTGCCAGCAGCCTGAGCACCGGGGAGCTGTTTTTT. Translating gives CASSLSTGELFF.